A selection of T cell receptor beta chains follows, all from one sample in a study of cytomegalovirus exposure and HLA in healthy donors. Generated by immunoSEQ multiplex PCR, the TCRdb table keeps only in-frame clones and is missing some. This sample's table has about 200,000 clones. Material for sequencing was PBMCs. These receptors were taken from a woman between 25 and 40 years old in good health and CMV-seropositive. The conserved cysteine and the conserved F or W are not part of the CDR3 here. The order of the fields is V gene, CDR3 protein.

v_gene: TRBV27
CDR3aa: ASSARTGRNTEAF

v_gene: TRBV2
CDR3aa: ASREGAVNTEAF

v_gene: TRBV10-2
CDR3aa: ASTGVGAGELF

v_gene: TRBV5-6
CDR3aa: ASSSSVSLFLGNQPQH

v_gene: TRBV18
CDR3aa: ASSPQGMESNEQF

v_gene: TRBV29-1
CDR3aa: SVEPPEWRGTEAF

v_gene: TRBV5-4
CDR3aa: ASSLDQGTPYEQY

v_gene: TRBV7-9
CDR3aa: ASSLGTGDAETQY

v_gene: TRBV28
CDR3aa: ASSFLAGRLDQF

v_gene: TRBV19
CDR3aa: ASSIVNPEGATETQY

v_gene: TRBV19
CDR3aa: ASSLTATHNQPQH

v_gene: TRBV5-1
CDR3aa: ASSTDSGNEQF

v_gene: TRBV10-2
CDR3aa: ATGRGAGLDTQY

v_gene: TRBV9
CDR3aa: ASSVSPDPGETQY

v_gene: TRBV5-1
CDR3aa: ASSLIGTPNEKLF

v_gene: TRBV6-6
CDR3aa: ASNTGLFQETQY

v_gene: TRBV5-1
CDR3aa: ASSLGGTSGAHEQY

v_gene: TRBV5-1
CDR3aa: ASGMTSGNYEQY

v_gene: TRBV4-1
CDR3aa: ASSQGWGSDTEAF

v_gene: TRBV5-1
CDR3aa: ASSIGTKPEETQY

v_gene: TRBV5-1
CDR3aa: ASSLEGIYNSPLH

v_gene: TRBV4-3
CDR3aa: ASSQGHNYGYT

v_gene: TRBV2
CDR3aa: ASSPGAGQPQH

v_gene: TRBV2
CDR3aa: ASSGDRGISGELF

v_gene: TRBV10-2
CDR3aa: ASSEEGEAF

v_gene: TRBV28
CDR3aa: ASSFFRLAETTYEQY

v_gene: TRBV18
CDR3aa: ASSLSSSGQGNNEQF

v_gene: TRBV7-9
CDR3aa: ASSLVEAIRQF

v_gene: TRBV5-1
CDR3aa: ASSLVPGGGTDTQY

v_gene: TRBV28
CDR3aa: ASSLRTGRSSSSGNTIY

v_gene: TRBV5-1
CDR3aa: ASSLDAGGYT

v_gene: TRBV5-1
CDR3aa: ASSLGGIDTQY

v_gene: TRBV11-2
CDR3aa: ASSLGPRGTQETQY

v_gene: TRBV15
CDR3aa: ATSTNWNRGTEAF

v_gene: TRBV28
CDR3aa: ASIPRGQATLNYGYT

v_gene: TRBV2
CDR3aa: ASSEMLGGQGYSYEQY

v_gene: TRBV13
CDR3aa: ASSLKGTGYHTDTQY

v_gene: TRBV27
CDR3aa: ASSLYGTGGYT

v_gene: TRBV7-2
CDR3aa: ASRFTGTSEAF

v_gene: TRBV5-6
CDR3aa: ASTQGINTGELF

v_gene: TRBV5-6
CDR3aa: ASSLQGLGNEQF

v_gene: TRBV18
CDR3aa: ASSPSMDEQF

v_gene: TRBV7-2
CDR3aa: ASSSYRGVADTQY

v_gene: TRBV19
CDR3aa: ATSNFMRETQY

v_gene: TRBV23-1
CDR3aa: ASSQSTGISAF

v_gene: TRBV23-1
CDR3aa: ASSQGPTTGGVIDQNTEAF

v_gene: TRBV27
CDR3aa: ASSRPISLAGGLSTDTQY

v_gene: TRBV10-2
CDR3aa: ASNLGGGSGNEQF

v_gene: TRBV7-2
CDR3aa: ASSRRTGLNTEAF